This T cell receptor beta chain was identified during a study of monozygotic twins with inflammatory bowel disease. Study observations and caveats: Patient repertoire variability may have increased through differing immunosuppressive treatments. Twin concordance left repertoire similarity unchanged, with limited power a possible explanation for this lack of difference. The sharing of clonotypes with others was lower in IBD patients than in healthy twins, especially with disease activity. The results supported no single strong signal or clonotype associated with IBD.

TCRdb processed the 5' RACE reads again and assigns one entry to each CDR3 protein, with no DNA. The repertoire shows approximately 400,000 distinct CDR3 sequences; the top ten hold about 2.5%. For this clonotype: Its antigen remains unidentified.

The sample consisted of blood. This sequence was found in a human donor with ulcerative colitis or Crohn's disease, or a healthy co-twin of an affected twin (not recorded which).

Here the CDR3 reads CASSFRTSRGNNEQFF. The chain carries TRBV6-5 and TRBJ2-1; no DNA is available, so the TRBD2 call from TCRdb remains unchecked. The CDR3 runs to 16 residues. Per germline, CDR1 MNHEY and CDR2 SVGAGI.